One sample yielded the 3 T cell receptor beta chains listed below, sequenced in a study of T cells in Graves' hyperthyroidism and ophthalmopathy. What was amplified from RNA transcripts were TCR beta CDR3 regions. Initially, a first-round RT-PCR of the TCR CDR3 employed the HTBI primer set. TCRdb re-called the multiplex PCR reads through MiXCR, storing one row per CDR3 protein. This sample has about 130,000 distinct CDR3 sequences; approximately 20% occur once, and the top ten carry over 60%. The specimen sequenced was blood. The receptors were gathered from a woman aged 50 to 65 with Graves' hyperthyroidism that later progressed to Graves' ophthalmopathy.

The chain couples TRBV2 to TRBJ1-2; TRBD1 might be the D (6 bases). This CDR3 is 14 amino acids long. V lost 3 bases to trimming and J lost 6 bases, with 14 bases between them. Germline loops: CDR1 SNHLY, CDR2 FYNNEI. CDR3 protein: CASSEPDRSHGYTF. The CDR3 nucleotides are TGTGCCAGCAGTGAGCCCGACAGGTCCCATGGCTACACCTTC.

The V gene is TRBV7-9, the J gene TRBJ2-1, with 11 bases that match TRBD2. CDR3 size: 18 residues. The V gene's germline CDR1 is SEHNR and CDR2 FQNEAQ (reference sequence). V shed 1 base and J 1 base; nucleotides not matched to a gene: 6. This CDR3 is CASSLVLAGAMSYNEQFF. The CDR3 region has the DNA TGTGCCAGCAGCTTAGTACTAGCGGGAGCGATGTCCTACAATGAGCAGTTCTTC.

This clonotype was recorded a few times. This chain uses TRBV12-5 with TRBJ2-2; D gene uncertain. The V gene lost 7 bases and the J gene lost 1 base, with 7 bases spanning the gap. CDR3 length: 13 residues. Germline-derived CDR1 and CDR2 are LGHNT and FRNRAP. CDR3 sequence: CASALLNTGELFF. As DNA, the CDR3 is TGTGCTAGTGCTTTACTGAACACCGGGGAGCTGTTTTTT.